The 29 T cell receptor beta chains below were found in one sample sequenced in a study of technical replicates of blood from several donors. Profiled with immunoSEQ multiplex PCR; TCRdb holds only in-frame clones, not every one. This table has 75,000 to 80,000 clones, 85% to 95% appearing once. What was sequenced was T cells isolated from PBMCs. Receptor source: a human donor in good health.

The rearrangement links TRBV7-2 to TRBJ2-1; D is ambiguous. This CDR3 has 14 amino acids. The V gene's germline CDR1 is SGHTA and CDR2 FQGNSA. Trimming removed 1 base at V and 0 bases at J, with 4 bases between. The CDR3 DNA reads as TGTGCCAGCAGCTTAGATAGCTCCTACAATGAGCAGTTCTTC. Protein: CASSLDSSYNEQFF.

This clone came up once. The chain links TRBV23-1 to TRBJ2-7; 8 bases are shared with TRBD1. TRBV23-1 is filed as an ORF, its function uncertain. V shed 1 base and J 5 bases; nucleotides not matched to a gene: 16. The CDR3 sequence is 18 residues long. This CDR3 reads CASSQFPGQGAIKDEQYF. CDR3 bases: TGCGCCAGCAGTCAATTCCCCGGGCAGGGGGCGATTAAGGACGAGCAGTACTTC.

J is TRBJ2-7 and V is TRBV10-2, with D unresolved. With 2 bases removed from V and 4 bases from J, the gap between germline ends came to 15 bases. In germline, CDR1 is WSHSY, CDR2 SAAADI. CDR3 length: 15 residues. CDR3 in DNA: TGCGCCAGCAGTGAGACACCTCAAGTCCATTACGAGCAGTACTTC. Translation: CASSETPQVHYEQYF.

This chain uses TRBV5-4 with TRBJ2-1; 10 bases are shared with TRBD2. Germline CDR1 is SGHNT and CDR2 is YYREEE (reference sequence). The V gene end was trimmed by 2 bases and the J gene end by 3 bases; junction bases not matched to a gene: 2. This CDR3 contains 15 residues. The CDR3 coding sequence is TGTGCCAGCAGCTTTAGACTAGCGGGCTACAATGAGCAGTTCTTC. The encoded protein is CASSFRLAGYNEQFF. Looking up the rest from reference TRBV5-4 and TRBJ2-1 gives the full variable domain: ETGVTQSPTHLIKTRGQQVTLRCSSQSGHNTVSWYQQALGQGPQFIFQYYREEENGRGNFPPRFSGLQFPNYSSELNVNALELDDSALYLCASSFRLAGYNEQFFGPGTRLTVL.

The rearrangement joins TRBV6-5 to TRBJ2-7; tentative D call: TRBD2 (5 bases). CDR1 is MNHEY and CDR2 is SVGAGI in the germline V gene. The CDR3 length is 15 residues. V lost 0 bases and J 0 bases, leaving 9 bases between the germline ends. CDR3 protein: CASSYSERPSYEQYF. The CDR3 DNA is TGTGCCAGCAGTTACTCGGAGCGGCCCTCCTACGAGCAGTACTTC.

The chain combines TRBV28 with TRBJ2-2; TRBD1 aligns across 8 bases. This CDR3 has 15 amino acids. Germline-derived CDR1 and CDR2 are MDHEN and SYDVKM. J was trimmed by 7 bases and V by 4 bases; bases with no gene match: 8. The CDR3 region is CASSSGQGGYGELFF. The CDR3 coding sequence is TGTGCCAGCAGTTCCGGACAGGGAGGATACGGGGAGCTGTTTTTT.

V gene TRBV19 combines with J gene TRBJ2-7; TRBD2 is a possible D gene (5 bases). CDR1 is LNHDA, CDR2 SQIVND, per germline (reference sequence). With 5 bases removed from V and 0 bases from J, the gap between germline ends came to 14 bases. The CDR3 runs 15 residues. The CDR3 sequence is CASSPGLVSSYEQYF. In nucleotides, the CDR3 is TGTGCCAGTAGTCCTGGACTGGTAAGCTCCTACGAGCAGTACTTC.

A single count supports this clone. The V call is TRBV9, the J call TRBJ2-1; the match to TRBD2 covers 13 bases. The ends lost 3 bases at V and 7 bases at J; junction bases unmatched: 4. CDR1 is SGDLS and CDR2 is YYNGEE in the germline V gene. The CDR3 spans 15 residues. The CDR3 nucleotides are TGTGCCAGCAGCGGGACTAGCGGGAGTTTTAATGAGCAGTTCTTC. Translated, it gives CASSGTSGSFNEQFF. Full variable domain (outside the CDR3, taken from reference TRBV9 and TRBJ2-1): DSGVTQTPKHLITATGQRVTLRCSPRSGDLSVYWYQQSLDQGLQFLIQYYNGEERAKGNILERFSAQQFPDLHSELNLSSLELGDSALYFCASSGTSGSFNEQFFGPGTRLTVL.

The V gene is TRBV12-5, the J gene TRBJ2-1; D perhaps matches TRBD2 (6 bases). CDR3 length equals 13 residues. Germline values: CDR1 LGHNT, CDR2 FRNRAP. Trimming cost V 3 bases and J 4 bases, with 7 bases left between them. In nucleotides, the CDR3 is TGTGCTAGTGGTTTAGCGGGTTACAATGAGCAGTTCTTC. Translating it yields CASGLAGYNEQFF. The complete variable domain, with remaining parts taken from reference TRBV12-5 and TRBJ2-1, reads DARVTQTPRHKVTEMGQEVTMRCQPILGHNTVFWYRQTMMQGLELLAYFRNRAPLDDSGMPKDRFSAEMPDATLATLKIQPSEPRDSAVYFCASGLAGYNEQFFGPGTRLTVL.

The chain couples TRBV30 to TRBJ1-2, with unresolved D. V was cut by 1 base and J by 8 bases, with 8 bases left in between. Germline V CDR1 and CDR2: GTSNPN, SVGIG (reference sequence). The CDR3 contains 11 residues. CDR3 amino acids: CAWSDRGGYTF. The CDR3 DNA follows: TGTGCCTGGAGTGATCGTGGCGGCTACACCTTC.

V usage is TRBV2 and J usage is TRBJ1-1; D unclear. V was shortened by 3 bases and J by 1 base, with 9 bases between the two germline ends. The CDR3 is 14 residues long. Germline CDR1 SNHLY, CDR2 FYNNEI. This chain's CDR3 is CASSEVLWNTEAFF. CDR3 sequence (DNA): TGTGCCAGCAGTGAGGTCCTATGGAACACTGAAGCTTTCTTT.

The rearrangement links TRBV2 to TRBJ2-2; D unresolved. The ends were cut back, 3 bases at V and 2 bases at J, with 7 bases in the middle. In germline, CDR1 is SNHLY, CDR2 FYNNEI. The CDR3 contains 14 residues. DNA of the CDR3: TGTGCCAGCAGTGAGGCAGAAAACACCGGGGAGCTGTTTTTT. Translated, it gives CASSEAENTGELFF.

This clone was detected only once. CDR3 amino acids: CSVEVGQGTGNTIYF. DNA of the CDR3: TGCAGCGTTGAGGTCGGACAGGGTACTGGAAACACCATATATTTT. V gene TRBV29-1 combines with J gene TRBJ1-3, with 8 bases lining up with TRBD1. Germline V gene lookup returns CDR1 SQVTM and CDR2 ANQGSEA. Losses at the gene ends were 3 bases for V and 2 bases for J; bases not matched to a gene: 6. The CDR3 spans 15 residues.

The chain couples TRBV18 to TRBJ1-5; TRBD1 matches at 7 bases. The V gene's germline CDR1 is KGHSH and CDR2 LQKENI. The CDR3 has 16 amino acids. V was clipped by 3 bases and J by 4 bases; unmatched bases: 9. The CDR3 protein is CASSPYGTAQNQPQHF. CDR3 DNA sequence: TGTGCCAGCTCACCGTACGGGACAGCCCAAAATCAGCCCCAGCATTTT.

The chain couples TRBV27 to TRBJ2-7; possible D gene TRBD1, 5 bases. The germline V gene encodes CDR1 MNHEY and CDR2 SMNVEV (reference sequence). The CDR3 is 13 amino acids. Trimming left V 8 bases short and J 0 bases short, with 11 bases between. The CDR3 loop is CASGYRSSYEQYF. CDR3 bases: TGTGCCAGCGGATACAGGAGCTCCTACGAGCAGTACTTC.

The chain couples TRBV27 to TRBJ2-1; 9 bases are shared with TRBD2. Losses at the gene ends were 1 base for V and 8 bases for J; bases not matched to a gene: 6. CDR3 length equals 15 residues. Germline assignment: CDR1 MNHEY and CDR2 SMNVEV (reference sequence). The CDR3 DNA sequence: TGTGCCAGCAGTTTATATAGCGGGAGCCCCGATGAGCAGTTCTTC. It codes for CASSLYSGSPDEQFF.

This rearrangement joins TRBV19 to TRBJ1-1; D is unresolved. Germline V gene data show CDR1 as LNHDA and CDR2 as SQIVND (reference sequence). Trimming shortened V by 1 base and J by 1 base, and 10 bases separated the two germline ends. The CDR3 loop spans 15 amino acids. This CDR3 is CASSIAGRGNTEAFF. Written as DNA, the CDR3 is TGTGCCAGTAGTATAGCCGGAAGAGGGAACACTGAAGCTTTCTTT.

The J gene is TRBJ2-3, the V gene TRBV4-2, with 9 bases fitting TRBD2. Unmatched junction bases numbered 14, after V lost 4 bases and J lost 6 bases. There are 17 residues in the CDR3. Germline V CDR1 and CDR2: LGHNA, YNFKEQ. CDR3 bases: TGTGCCAGCAGCCTCACCGTAGCGGGAGTTACCTTGGATACGCAGTATTTT. Translating gives CASSLTVAGVTLDTQYF.

The J gene is TRBJ2-2, the V gene TRBV13; tentatively, D is TRBD2 (6 bases). This CDR3 region has 16 residues. V was trimmed by 3 bases and J by 4 bases, leaving 15 bases between them. Germline loops: CDR1 PRHDT, CDR2 FYEKMQ (reference sequence). The CDR3 is CASSLTRSSGTGELFF. CDR3 nucleotides: TGTGCCAGCAGCTTGACTAGATCAAGTGGCACCGGGGAGCTGTTTTTT.

V and J are TRBV6-1 and TRBJ2-7; possibly TRBD2 for D (6 bases). The V end was cut by 4 bases, the J end by 7 bases, with 23 bases between. This CDR3 is 16 amino acids long. Germline loops: CDR1 MNHNS, CDR2 SASEGT. The CDR3 sequence: CASSVTYREIQGEQYF. The CDR3 region has the DNA TGTGCCAGCAGTGTGACATACCGGGAGATTCAGGGAGAGCAGTACTTC.

J is TRBJ1-2 and V is TRBV27; 10 bases match TRBD1. V trimming: 6 bases; J trimming: 4 bases; junction bases outside the gene matches: 8. This CDR3 has 15 residues. CDR1 and CDR2 (germline): MNHEY, SMNVEV (reference sequence). For the CDR3, the DNA is TGTGCCAGCAGGCAAGGGACAGGGGATGGCTATGGCTACACCTTC. Its protein is CASRQGTGDGYGYTF.

This clone was seen more than once but under ten times. This sequence joins TRBV14 and TRBJ2-7, with 7 bases aligning to TRBD1. The CDR3 consists of 14 residues. The J segment lost 7 bases and the V segment lost 2 bases, leaving 8 bases of the junction unmatched. CDR1 and CDR2 from the germline V gene are SGHDN and FVKESK. DNA of the CDR3: TGTGCCAGCAGCCAACCGAGACAGGGAGCGGAGCAGTACTTC. This codes for CASSQPRQGAEQYF.

The chain is built from TRBV29-1 and TRBJ1-1, with a tentative D call TRBD1 (5 bases). Germline CDR1 and CDR2: SQVTM and ANQGSEA. This CDR3 has 11 residues. V dropped 6 bases and J dropped 7 bases, with 12 bases sitting between them. CDR3 loop: CSVFLGLEAFF. In nucleotides, the CDR3 is TGCAGCGTCTTTCTGGGGCTTGAAGCTTTCTTT.

This chain joins TRBV6-6 and TRBJ2-1; 9 positions agree with TRBD2. With V trimmed by 8 bases and J by 3 bases, 5 bases remained unmatched. CDR3 size: 14 residues. CDR1 and CDR2 from the germline V gene are MNHNY and SVGAGI (reference sequence). DNA of the CDR3: TGTGCCAGCCTAGCGGGACCTGTCTACAATGAGCAGTTCTTC. It is translated as CASLAGPVYNEQFF.

This clone appeared a few times. This chain joins TRBV5-1 and TRBJ1-1; perhaps TRBD1 as D (5 bases). The V end lost 3 bases, the J end lost 9 bases, and 9 bases lay between the germline ends. Germline CDR1 reads SGHRS; CDR2 reads YFSETQ. This CDR3 comprises 11 residues. CDR3 sequence (DNA): TGCGCCAGCAGCTCGGGACTGCAAGCTTTCTTT. This sequence encodes CASSSGLQAFF.

This chain uses TRBV27 with TRBJ2-6; D uncertain. Germline loops: CDR1 MNHEY, CDR2 SMNVEV (reference sequence). Trimming removed 3 bases from V and 1 base from J, with 4 bases in between. The length of the CDR3 is 14 residues. The CDR3 protein is CASSFRSGANVLTF. In nucleotides, the CDR3 is TGTGCCAGCAGTTTCCGGTCTGGGGCCAACGTCCTGACTTTC.

V gene TRBV19 combines with J gene TRBJ2-7, with a weak D call TRBD1 (6 bases). The CDR3 is 14 residues long. Germline V gene sequence: CDR1 LNHDA, CDR2 SQIVND (reference sequence). The germline V and J ends were trimmed by 5 bases and 6 bases, with 17 bases remaining between them. CDR3 nucleotide sequence: TGTGCCAGTAGTTCTGGGACACGACATGGCGAGCAGTACTTC. Its protein is CASSSGTRHGEQYF.

The chain joins TRBV6-4 to TRBJ1-1; D remains unclear. There are 13 residues in the CDR3. V was trimmed by 5 bases and J by 2 bases, leaving 9 bases between them. CDR1 and CDR2 from the germline V gene are MRHNA and SNTAGT. The CDR3, as DNA: TGTGCCAGCAGTCTGGGAGAAAACACTGAAGCTTTCTTT. It codes for CASSLGENTEAFF.

The genes are TRBV30 and TRBJ2-3; D call uncertain. The germline V gene has CDR1 GTSNPN and CDR2 SVGIG (reference sequence). The CDR3 loop spans 13 amino acids. The V gene lost 0 bases and the J gene lost 2 bases, with 6 bases spanning the gap. The CDR3 coding sequence is TGTGCCTGGAGTGTACATTTCACAGATACGCAGTATTTT. It codes for CAWSVHFTDTQYF.